The entry that follows covers one TCR beta chain sequence. The sample's time point: at least 347 days after estimated infection, following spontaneous clearance. The hepatitis C virus-specific receptor repertoire was characterized directly ex vivo, with no prior expansion in culture. HCV-specific cells were stained with NS3 1073-1081 tetramer. This CDR3 spans 17 amino acids. Trimming at V came to 0 bases and at J to 9 bases, leaving 9 bases not matched to a gene. CDR1 LGHNA and CDR2 YSLEER come from the germline V gene. The assay was immunoSEQ multiplex PCR, and TCRdb's table has in-frame clones only and misses some. This repertoire shows approximately 220 clones, about 79% found once; its top ten account for approximately 17%. The data derive from a study of CD8 T cells in acute hepatitis C reinfection. Study overall: TCRbeta of HCV NS3-1073-specific CD8+ T cells was profiled. Findings and limits, study-wide: Regardless of outcome, 10 to 15 public clonotypes appeared, one using V04-02/J02-02. All groups preferentially used TRBV04 and TRBV06, which was not due to overrepresentation in the naive pool.

Sequenced here: HCV NS3-1073 tetramer-sorted CD8+ T cells from PBMCs, sampled at follow-up. The rearrangement links TRBV4-3 to TRBJ2-1, with 12 bases fitting TRBD2. The receptor comes from a woman aged 18 to 35 who spontaneously cleared hepatitis C infection. The CDR3 bases are TGCGCCAGCAGCCAAGATCCCCTAGCGGGAGGGGGGGGTGAGCAGTTCTTC. It specifies CASSQDPLAGGGGEQFF.